The 25 T cell receptor beta chains given below trace back to one sample, sequenced in a study of lung T cells in sarcoidosis with Löfgren's syndrome. TCRdb re-analysed the reads in MiXCR, keeping a single row per CDR3 protein. The sample has 60,000 to 65,000 distinct CDR3 sequences; approximately 22% are singletons. The source material was CD4+ T cells from PBMCs. The receptors derive from a human donor with sarcoidosis (Löfgren's syndrome or another form), or a control subject (not recorded which).

The V gene is TRBV2, the J gene TRBJ2-2, with TRBD2 matching 7 bases. After removal of 4 bases from V and 5 bases from J, the junction contained 4 bases not matched to a gene. CDR1 and CDR2 from the germline V gene are SNHLY and FYNNEI. The CDR3 spans 14 residues. In DNA, the CDR3 is TGTGCCAGCAGTGGACTAGCAGATACCGGGGAGCTGTTTTTT. Protein sequence: CASSGLADTGELFF.

The chain combines TRBV19 with TRBJ2-5; unclear D gene. V gave up 1 base and J gave up 3 bases, with 6 bases separating them. Per germline, CDR1 LNHDA and CDR2 SQIVND (reference sequence). There are 13 residues in the CDR3. CDR3 in amino acids: CASSIAVEETQYF. DNA for the CDR3: TGTGCCAGTAGTATAGCAGTAGAAGAGACCCAGTACTTC.

This clonotype occurred many times. The chain employs TRBV7-2 and TRBJ2-7; TRBD1 is a possible D gene (5 bases). V was cut by 3 bases and J by 3 bases, with 6 bases left in between. There are 12 residues in the CDR3. Germline loops: CDR1 SGHTA, CDR2 FQGNSA. DNA for the CDR3: TGTGCCAGCAGCTTCGACAGCTACGAGCAGTACTTC. Its translation: CASSFDSYEQYF.

This chain links TRBV18 with TRBJ1-2; D unresolved. The CDR3 length is 12 residues. V gave up 3 bases and J gave up 10 bases, with 12 bases separating them. CDR1 and CDR2 (germline): KGHSH, LQKENI. CDR3 in DNA: TGTGCCAGCTCACCCGGGCCCCAAACCTACACCTTC. This encodes CASSPGPQTYTF.

This clonotype came up once. Being one base from a much bigger clone, this may be a read error. V usage is TRBV4-2 and J usage is TRBJ2-5, with no clear D. CDR1 is LGHNA and CDR2 is YNFKEQ in the germline V gene. The CDR3 extends over 14 amino acids. V lost 0 bases to trimming and J lost 5 bases, with 10 bases between them. The CDR3 here is CASSQDGGRETQYF. CDR3 sequence (DNA): TGTGCCAGCAGCCAAGATGGTGGCCGGGAGACCCAGTACTTC.

About this clonotype: With a much larger clone just one base away, this may be a read error. V gene TRBV20-1 combines with J gene TRBJ2-2, with 8 bases fitting TRBD2. Germline V CDR1 and CDR2: DFQATT, SNEGSKA (reference sequence). This CDR3 is 14 amino acids long. Here the CDR3 reads CSAQPNSGTGELSF. CDR3 bases: TGCAGTGCCCAACCGAATAGCGGGACCGGGGAGCTGTCTTTT.

Many counts were recorded for this clonotype. V and J are TRBV20-1 and TRBJ2-1, with 11 bases matching TRBD2. The CDR3 has 14 residues. From germline, CDR1 is DFQATT and CDR2 SNEGSKA (reference sequence). The V gene end was trimmed by 4 bases and the J gene end by 3 bases; junction bases not matched to a gene: 2. The CDR3 loop is CSATTSGGYNEQFF. In DNA, the CDR3 is TGCAGTGCTACTACTAGCGGGGGCTACAATGAGCAGTTCTTC.

The rearrangement links TRBV28 to TRBJ1-4; TRBD1 matches 7 bases. The CDR3 covers 15 residues. Germline V lookup: CDR1 MDHEN, CDR2 SYDVKM. The junction had 10 bases not matched to a gene; V was cut back by 4 bases and J by 8 bases. The CDR3 sequence is CASSSRQGGTEKLFF. The CDR3 DNA sequence: TGTGCCAGCAGTTCACGACAGGGCGGAACGGAAAAACTGTTTTTT.

The chain recombines TRBV5-1 with TRBJ1-1; D might be TRBD1 (6 bases). V lost 3 bases to trimming and J lost 4 bases, with 13 bases between them. Germline V gene lookup returns CDR1 SGHRS and CDR2 YFSETQ. The CDR3 length is 14 residues. CDR3 sequence: CASSSQGGSTEAFF. DNA for the CDR3: TGCGCCAGCAGCTCACAGGGAGGGAGCACTGAAGCTTTCTTT.

Points on this clonotype: This may stem from a read error, because a much larger clone lies one nucleotide away. This chain uses TRBV28 with TRBJ2-5, with D unclear. The germline V gene encodes CDR1 MDHEN and CDR2 SYDVKM. The CDR3 totals 17 residues. The CDR3 loop is CAGSFWPRRSNQETQYF. DNA of the CDR3: TGTGCCGGCAGTTTTTGGCCTCGGCGATCGAACCAAGAGACCCAGTACTTC.

As to this clonotype: A much more abundant neighbour one base away suggests this may be a read error. V is TRBV6-6 and J is TRBJ1-3, with 8 bases that match TRBD1. From germline, CDR1 is MNHNY and CDR2 SVGAGI (reference sequence). This CDR3 has 16 residues. The CDR3 protein is CAGSSRQGSSGNTIYF. CDR3 sequence (DNA): TGTGCCGGCAGTTCCCGACAGGGGAGCTCTGGAAACACCATATATTTT.

In this sample, this clonotype turned up a few times. J is TRBJ1-2 and V is TRBV29-1; no definite D call. Deletions cut 6 bases from V and 4 bases from J, with 3 bases between. CDR1 is SQVTM, CDR2 ANQGSEA, per germline. The CDR3 is 9 amino acids. The CDR3 DNA reads as TGCAGCGTAGGCTATGGCTACACCTTC. Translation: CSVGYGYTF.

In this sample, this clonotype turned up many times. The chain recombines TRBV6-6 with TRBJ2-3; D is perhaps TRBD2 (6 bases). The V gene's germline CDR1 is MNHNY and CDR2 SVGAGI (reference sequence). CDR3 size: 16 residues. Between the trimmed V and J ends, which lost 2 bases and 3 bases, there was a span of 15 bases. DNA for the CDR3: TGTGCCAGCAGTTACGGGGTTAGCGGCGTAACAGATACGCAGTATTTT. Its translation: CASSYGVSGVTDTQYF.

This clonotype has just one count. The chain has TRBV18 and TRBJ2-6; D gene uncertain. Germline V gene lookup returns CDR1 KGHSH and CDR2 LQKENI. Between the trimmed V and J ends, which lost 1 base and 0 bases, there was a span of 7 bases. CDR3 length: 16 amino acids. The CDR3 nucleotides read TGTGCCAGCTCACCACTTCTAGACTCTGGGGCCAACGTCCTGACTTTC. It encodes CASSPLLDSGANVLTF.

This clonotype was counted a few times. This may be a read error, as it is one base from a much larger clone. This rearrangement joins TRBV6-1 to TRBJ2-3; D is perhaps TRBD1 (6 bases). Looked up from germline, CDR1 is MNHNS and CDR2 is SASEGT. The CDR3 length is 16 residues. With 5 bases removed from V and 2 bases from J, the gap between germline ends came to 17 bases. CDR3 loop: CASSNSLRQATDTQYF. CDR3 nucleotide sequence: TGTGCCAGCAGTAATTCCCTGAGACAGGCCACAGATACGCAGTATTTT.

In its sample, this clonotype was seen many times. V usage is TRBV28 and J usage is TRBJ2-7; D gene unclear. The CDR3 loop spans 12 amino acids. V was trimmed by 5 bases and J by 2 bases, leaving 7 bases between them. Germline V gives CDR1 MDHEN, CDR2 SYDVKM. CDR3 nucleotides: TGTGCCAGCAGTCTACTTCCCTACGAGCAGTACTTC. Amino acid sequence: CASSLLPYEQYF. Full variable domain (outside the CDR3, taken from reference TRBV28 and TRBJ2-7): DVKVTQSSRYLVKRTGEKVFLECVQDMDHENMFWYRQDPGLGLRLIYFSYDVKMKEKGDIPEGYSVSREKKERFSLILESASTNQTSMYLCASSLLPYEQYFGPGTRLTVT.

This clonotype was counted only a few times. This sequence joins TRBV20-1 and TRBJ2-1; 7 bases fit TRBD2. The trim removed 2 bases at V and 0 bases at J, leaving 7 bases unmatched. The CDR3 covers 16 residues. Germline assignment: CDR1 DFQATT and CDR2 SNEGSKA (reference sequence). The CDR3 region is CSARPTGGSSYNEQFF. The CDR3 DNA reads TGCAGTGCTAGACCCACCGGGGGGAGCTCCTACAATGAGCAGTTCTTC.

This clonotype was seen at least ten times. The genes are TRBV28 and TRBJ1-3; D is unresolved. V lost 5 bases and J 2 bases, leaving 10 bases between the germline ends. The CDR3 consists of 14 residues. Germline V CDR1 and CDR2: MDHEN, SYDVKM. The CDR3 sequence is CASSPTGTGNTIYF. Written as DNA, the CDR3 is TGTGCCAGCAGTCCGACGGGTACTGGAAACACCATATATTTT.

This chain's CDR3 is CASRDSSSPGELFF. For the CDR3, the DNA is TGTGCCAGCAGGGACAGTTCTTCTCCCGGGGAGCTGTTTTTT. The rearrangement uses TRBV11-2 and TRBJ2-2, with TRBD1 as a possible D gene (6 bases). The ends were cut back, 6 bases at V and 6 bases at J, with 14 bases in the middle. Germline V gives CDR1 SGHAT, CDR2 FQNNGV. The CDR3 covers 14 residues.

The sample holds a few counts of this clonotype. This chain uses TRBV12-3 or TRBV12-4 with TRBJ1-1; no clear D. V lost 3 bases to trimming and J lost 6 bases, with 14 bases between them. CDR3 length: 14 amino acids. CDR3 in amino acids: CASSFSAGSAEAFF. In nucleotides, the CDR3 is TGTGCCAGCAGTTTTTCGGCGGGCAGCGCTGAAGCTTTCTTT.

Turning to this clonotype: A much larger clone is a single base away; this may be a read error. The V gene is TRBV6-6, the J gene TRBJ2-1; 9 bases map to TRBD2. The CDR3 runs 15 residues. Germline CDR1 MNHNY, CDR2 SVGAGI (reference sequence). CDR3 nucleotide sequence: TGTGCCAGCAGTTACGGCGGGGGGGCTTACAATGAGCAGTCCTTC. It is translated as CASSYGGGAYNEQSF.

This clonotype showed up just once. The gene calls are TRBV20-1 and TRBJ1-2; TRBD1 might be the D (6 bases). This CDR3 has 15 residues. The germline V gene has CDR1 DFQATT and CDR2 SNEGSKA (reference sequence). V lost 6 bases and J lost 3, with 20 bases in between. The CDR3 reads CSARDTGKADYGYTF. As DNA, the CDR3 is TGCAGTGCCAGGGATACAGGGAAAGCTGACTATGGCTACACCTTC.

This clonotype was seen ten or more times. The chain employs TRBV12-3 or TRBV12-4 and TRBJ2-7; D is unclear. V was cut by 3 bases and J by 1 base, with 10 bases left in between. The CDR3 length is 14 residues. CDR3 sequence: CASSFTAKSYEQYF. CDR3 bases: TGTGCCAGCAGTTTCACCGCCAAGTCCTACGAGCAGTACTTC.

The table lists this clonotype with a few counts. V and J are TRBV12-3 or TRBV12-4 and TRBJ1-1; D uncertain. Trimming took 3 bases from V and 3 from J, leaving 8 bases between them. The CDR3 runs to 13 residues. CDR3 amino acids: CASSFFGDTEAFF. The CDR3 nucleotides are TGTGCCAGCAGTTTTTTTGGGGACACTGAAGCTTTCTTT.

In its sample, this clonotype was seen many times. The chain joins TRBV28 to TRBJ2-4; tentative D call: TRBD1 (5 bases). V was trimmed by 8 bases and J by 0 bases, leaving 23 bases between them. The germline CDR1 and CDR2 sequences are MDHEN and SYDVKM. The CDR3 has 18 amino acids. The CDR3 bases are TGTGCCAGCGGGCGACAGCCAACTAAAACGCTAGCCAAAAACATTCAGTACTTC. This translates into CASGRQPTKTLAKNIQYF. Based on the CDR3 plus reference TRBV28 and TRBJ2-4, the full variable domain is DVKVTQSSRYLVKRTGEKVFLECVQDMDHENMFWYRQDPGLGLRLIYFSYDVKMKEKGDIPEGYSVSREKKERFSLILESASTNQTSMYLCASGRQPTKTLAKNIQYFGAGTRLSVL.